The rows below give T cell receptor beta chains drawn from one sample of a study of Ad26.COV2.S vaccination and SARS-CoV-2 variants. Sequenced by immunoSEQ multiplex PCR; TCRdb stores in-frame clones only, minus some. The table shows under 550,000 clones, with approximately 90% occurring only once. This specimen was peripheral blood, taken in a trial of Ad26.COV2.S vaccine versus placebo. The receptors were gathered from a person between 18 and 60 years old who received the Ad26.COV2.S COVID-19 vaccine or a placebo. CDR3s include the opening cysteine and the closing phenylalanine or tryptophan. D genes are given only for firm matches. Expanded clones get a size class; other rows say once, few or many, or leave the size out.

TRBJ2-5	NA	TRBV18	TRBD2	TGTGCCAGCTCACCACCGGAAAGGGCGGGAGTTAGGGAGACCCAGTACTTC	CASSPPERAGVRETQYF
TRBJ2-1	NA	TRBV7-3	TRBD2	TGTGCCAGCAGACCGACCCCGGGACTAATTTACAATGAGCAGTTCTTC	CASRPTPGLIYNEQFF
TRBJ2-1	NA	TRBV6-2/TRBV6-3	TRBD2	TGTGCCAGCAGTTATAGCGGGTACAATGAGCAGTTCTTC	CASSYSGYNEQFF
TRBJ2-3	NA	TRBV15	NA	TGTGCCACCAGCAGAGGAGACTATGGGAGTGTCACAGATACGCAGTATTTT	CATSRGDYGSVTDTQYF
TRBJ1-2	NA	TRBV19	NA	TGTGCCAGCAGGGATGGGCCTGGTGAATACTATGGCTACACCTTC	CASRDGPGEYYGYTF
TRBJ1-5	NA	TRBV6-2/TRBV6-3	NA	TGTGCCAGCAGTTACTCGATGGGGGCGCTAAATCAGCCCCAGCATTTT	CASSYSMGALNQPQHF
TRBJ1-1	NA	TRBV29-1	TRBD1	TGCAGCGCGGCCGGGGGACAGGGGAACACTGAAGCTTTCTTT	CSAAGGQGNTEAFF
TRBJ1-4	NA	TRBV6-2/TRBV6-3	NA	TGTGCCAGCAGTGGATTTCGGGACAAGGAAGAAAAACTGTTTTTT	CASSGFRDKEEKLFF
TRBJ2-7	NA	TRBV27	NA	TGTGCCAGCAGTTTCGGACCTCGCTACGAGCAGTACTTC	CASSFGPRYEQYF
TRBJ1-2	NA	TRBV5-1	NA	TGCGCCAGCAGCTTTTCAGAGACTAACTATGGCTACACCTTC	CASSFSETNYGYTF
TRBJ2-7	NA	TRBV12-3/TRBV12-4	NA	TGTGCCAGCAGTTTCAGGGGCGTGAACGAGCAGTACTTC	CASSFRGVNEQYF
TRBJ1-5	NA	TRBV7-9	NA	TGTGCCAGCAGCTTAGTTCCAGGTAATCAGCCCCAGCATTTT	CASSLVPGNQPQHF
TRBJ1-2	NA	TRBV5-6	NA	TGTGCCAGCAGCCTCGGGTATGATGGCTGGTATGGCTACACCTTC	CASSLGYDGWYGYTF
TRBJ2-3	NA	TRBV24-1	NA	TGTGCCACCAGTGATTCCAGTGTCACAGATACGCAGTATTTT	CATSDSSVTDTQYF
TRBJ1-3	NA	TRBV5-6	NA	TGTGCCAGCAGCTTGGTTGGAGTGTCTGGAACCACCATATATTTT	CASSLVGVSGTTIYF
TRBJ2-6	NA	TRBV7-9	NA	TGTGCCTCCGCTGGGATCAACTCTGGGGCCAACGTCCTGACTTTC	CASAGINSGANVLTF
TRBJ2-3	NA	TRBV5-6	NA	TGTGCCAGCAGCTTCCACCGATCCTCTCACACAGATACGCAGTATTTT	CASSFHRSSHTDTQYF
TRBJ2-7	NA	TRBV6-5	TRBD2	TGTGCCAGCGACGGGACTAGCGTCGTTGCCTACGAGCAGTACTTC	CASDGTSVVAYEQYF
TRBJ2-1	NA	TRBV14	NA	TGTGCTATGGGAAAGCTGAAGTTCTTC	CAMGKLKFF
TRBJ2-3	NA	TRBV27	NA	TGTGCCAGCAGTCCACAGGGAACAGATACGCAGTATTTT	CASSPQGTDTQYF
TRBJ2-3	NA	TRBV28	NA	TGTGCCAGCAGTTTTCTAGCTGTCAGCACAGATACGCAGTATTTT	CASSFLAVSTDTQYF
TRBJ1-1	few	TRBV2	NA	TGTGCCAGCAGTGAAAGAGGGAACACTGAAGCTTTCTTT	CASSERGNTEAFF
TRBJ2-5	NA	TRBV28	TRBD2	TGTGCCAGCAGCCCTTCCTTGGGTAGACTAGCGGACGCGGAGACCCAGTACTTC	CASSPSLGRLADAETQYF
TRBJ2-3	NA	TRBV30	NA	TGTGCCTGGAGTGAGGGGACAGATACGCAGTATTTT	CAWSEGTDTQYF
TRBJ1-5	once	TRBV7-8	TRBD1	TGTGCCAGCAGCCCCGGGACAGGGGTTAGCAATCAGCCCCAGCATTTT	CASSPGTGVSNQPQHF
TRBJ2-1	NA	TRBV5-8	TRBD2	TGTGCCAGCAGCTTTCTAGCGGGAGACAATGAGCAGTTCTTC	CASSFLAGDNEQFF
TRBJ2-3	NA	TRBV7-2	NA	TGTGCCAGCAGTCCACCCCCGGATACGCAGTATTTT	CASSPPPDTQYF
TRBJ2-7	NA	TRBV12-3/TRBV12-4	NA	TGTGCCAGCAGTTTTCGAAGCTACTACGAGCAGTACTTC	CASSFRSYYEQYF
TRBJ1-2	once	TRBV6-5	NA	TGTGCCAGCAGTTTATACTCCGGGGGGGGCTACACCTTC	CASSLYSGGGYTF
TRBJ2-3	NA	TRBV5-6	NA	TGTGCCAGCAGCTCGCTGGGAACAGATACGCAGTATTTT	CASSSLGTDTQYF
TRBJ2-7	NA	TRBV5-6	TRBD1	TGTGCCAGCAGCATGGACAGGATACCCCACGAGCAGTACTTC	CASSMDRIPHEQYF
TRBJ2-1	NA	TRBV3-1/TRBV3-2	NA	TGTGCCAGCAGCCAAGTATTTCCGACGGCTTACAATGAGCAGTTCTTC	CASSQVFPTAYNEQFF
TRBJ1-2	once	TRBV14	NA	TGTGCCAGCAGCCCGGGACGTTATGGCTACACCTTC	CASSPGRYGYTF
TRBJ2-3	NA	TRBV10-3	TRBD2	TGTGCCATCAGGGGATCTAGCGGTCTTTCAGATACGCAGTATTTT	CAIRGSSGLSDTQYF
TRBJ2-5	NA	TRBV12-3/TRBV12-4	NA	TGTGCCAGCAGTTTGAGGGAGCGGGAGACCCAGTACTTC	CASSLRERETQYF
TRBJ2-1	NA	TRBV4-1	TRBD2	TGCGCCAGCAGCCAAGATGTAGCGGGAGCAAGTGAGCAGTTCTTC	CASSQDVAGASEQFF
TRBJ2-7	NA	TRBV7-7	NA	TGTGCCAGCAGCAACGGCTACGAGCAGTACTTC	CASSNGYEQYF
TRBJ2-7	NA	TRBV5-6	NA	TGTGCCAGCAGCATATCCAGGGTCGAGCAGTACTTC	CASSISRVEQYF
TRBJ2-7	NA	TRBV11-2	NA	TGTGCCAGCAGCTTCGGGAGCTCCTACGAGCAGTACTTC	CASSFGSSYEQYF
TRBJ2-2	NA	TRBV18	NA	TGTGCCAGCTCACCACCGTCAGGGGACACCGGGGAGCTGTTTTTT	CASSPPSGDTGELFF
TRBJ2-3	NA	TRBV9	NA	TGTGCCAGCAGCGTAGCGGGCACAGATACGCAGTATTTT	CASSVAGTDTQYF
TRBJ2-7	few	TRBV3-1/TRBV3-2	NA	TGTGCCAGCAGCCAAGGCGCCAGGGACGAGCAGTACTTC	CASSQGARDEQYF
TRBJ2-7	NA	TRBV6-1	TRBD1	TGTGCCAGCAGTGACCTTGGACAGGGATCTACCTACGAGCAGTACTTC	CASSDLGQGSTYEQYF
TRBJ2-7	NA	TRBV18	TRBD1	TGTGCCAGCTCCACAGGGGTCGAGTACGAGCAGTACTTC	CASSTGVEYEQYF
TRBJ1-1	NA	TRBV5-4	TRBD1	TGTGCCAGCAGCTTGGGGGGACAGCCGAACACTGAAGCTTTCTTT	CASSLGGQPNTEAFF
TRBJ2-1	NA	TRBV4-3	TRBD2	TGCGCCAGCAGCCAAGATGGGGGGGAGGGCCAAGATGAGCAGTTCTTC	CASSQDGGEGQDEQFF